These 15 T cell receptor beta chains share one sample of origin, sequenced in a study of blood T cells in healthy people across ages. Sample-barcoded 5' priming and a J-beta primer mix drove a second PCR of about 6 to 12 cycles. TCRdb called the 5' RACE reads again in MiXCR, with one record for every CDR3 protein. The repertoire holds about 730,000 distinct CDR3 sequences, with roughly two fifths as singletons. Material: blood. These TCRs come from a woman aged 55-75 years in good health.

Points on this clonotype: A much larger clonotype is one base distant, so this may be a read error. The J gene is TRBJ2-1, the V gene TRBV2; 8 nucleotides align to TRBD1. The J segment lost 13 bases and the V segment lost 5 bases, leaving 13 bases of the junction unmatched. The CDR3 extends over 14 amino acids. CDR1 is SNHLY, CDR2 FYNNEI, per germline. The CDR3 nucleotides read TGTGCCAGCAGTTCCGACAGGGGACAAGAGACCCAGTTCTTC. Translated, it gives CASSSDRGQETQFF.

The genes are TRBV29-1 and TRBJ2-2; D is undetermined. The V end was cut by 1 base, the J end by 4 bases, with 1 base between. CDR3 length: 11 residues. Germline CDR1 and CDR2: SQVTM and ANQGSEA. CDR3 protein: CSVEVTGELFF. CDR3 coding DNA: TGCAGCGTTGAAGTCACCGGGGAGCTGTTTTTT.

The CDR3 DNA follows: TGTGCCAGCCGACTAGGGGATCGCACTGAAGCTTTCTTT. It codes for CASRLGDRTEAFF. The chain is built from TRBV7-2 and TRBJ1-1; the D gene is possibly TRBD1 (5 bases). This CDR3 is built from 13 residues. Looked up from germline, CDR1 is SGHTA and CDR2 is FQGNSA. V lost 8 bases and J lost 4, with 14 bases in between.

This clonotype has more than one count but fewer than ten. The V call is TRBV20-1, the J call TRBJ1-1; D is uncertain. V lost 3 bases and J lost 11, with 16 bases in between. Germline lookup yields CDR1 DFQATT and CDR2 SNEGSKA (reference sequence). The CDR3 is made up of 12 amino acids. CDR3 protein: CSASDTVSSAFF. The DNA of the CDR3 is TGCAGTGCTAGTGACACAGTGTCTTCGGCTTTCTTT.

This clonotype occurred a few times. This chain joins TRBV24-1 and TRBJ2-1; 7 bases map to TRBD2. This CDR3 is built from 15 residues. With V trimmed by 2 bases and J by 1 base, 1 base remained unmatched. The germline V gene encodes CDR1 KGHDR and CDR2 SFDVKD. CDR3 nucleotides: TGTGCCACCAGTGATTCGGGGGGATCCTACAATGAGCAGTTCTTC. Encoded protein: CATSDSGGSYNEQFF.

About this clonotype: A clone one base away is much larger, so this may be a read error. The chain joins TRBV24-1 to TRBJ2-3, with no clear D. From germline, CDR1 is KGHDR and CDR2 SFDVKD. The germline V and J ends were trimmed by 4 bases and 3 bases, with 7 bases remaining between them. The CDR3 covers 13 residues. The CDR3 region is CATSDVATDTQYF. As DNA, the CDR3 is TGTGCCACCAGTGACGTAGCAACAGATACGCAGTATTTT.

This chain connects TRBV10-3 to TRBJ2-5; 9 bases are shared with TRBD2. Per the germline V gene, CDR1 is ENHRY and CDR2 is SYGVKD. Trimming at V came to 9 bases and at J to 11 bases, leaving 16 bases not matched to a gene. The CDR3 is made up of 14 amino acids. The CDR3 reads CAMVWRGGSSEQYF. The CDR3 coding sequence is TGTGCCATGGTCTGGCGGGGGGGCTCTAGTGAGCAGTACTTC.

The chain recombines TRBV5-1 with TRBJ1-1, with D possibly being TRBD1 (6 bases). The CDR3 is 13 residues long. CDR1 and CDR2 from the germline V gene are SGHRS and YFSETQ. V was clipped by 5 bases and J by 4 bases, with 12 bases between them. The CDR3 loop reads CASRFEGGTEAFF. CDR3 DNA: TGCGCCAGCAGATTTGAAGGGGGCACTGAAGCTTTCTTT. Full variable domain (missing parts from reference TRBV5-1 and TRBJ1-1): KAGVTQTPRYLIKTRGQQVTLSCSPISGHRSVSWYQQTPGQGLQFLFEYFSETQRNKGNFPGRFSGRQFSNSRSEMNVSTLELGDSALYLCASRFEGGTEAFFGQGTRLTVV.

There are many counts of this clonotype. V gene TRBV20-1 combines with J gene TRBJ2-3; D might be TRBD2 (5 bases). V lost 1 base and J 5 bases, leaving 7 bases between the germline ends. The CDR3 runs 12 residues. The germline CDR1 and CDR2 sequences are DFQATT and SNEGSKA (reference sequence). CDR3 protein: CSARGGLDTQYF. CDR3 coding DNA: TGCAGTGCTAGAGGAGGGTTAGATACGCAGTATTTT.

The CDR3 bases are TGTGCCAGCCGAGCCTGGGTCAACGATGGCTACACCTTC. Amino acids: CASRAWVNDGYTF. The chain has TRBV12-3 or TRBV12-4 and TRBJ1-2; the D is unclear. Trimming stripped 8 bases from V and 6 bases from J, with 16 bases between. The length of the CDR3 is 13 residues.

The chain has TRBV5-1 and TRBJ2-7, with TRBD1 identical over 9 bases. The J call may be faulty, since TRBJ2-4 better matches the DNA end. Germline V gives CDR1 SGHRS, CDR2 YFSETQ. The CDR3 extends over 14 amino acids. The CDR3 nucleotides read TGCGCCAGCAGCTCCATCGGACAGGGGAACATTCAGTACTTC. It is translated as CASSSIGQGNIQYF.

The sample holds a few counts of this clonotype. The chain uses TRBV14 and TRBJ2-7; a weak D match, TRBD1 (5 bases). The V gene's germline CDR1 is SGHDN and CDR2 FVKESK. The CDR3 runs to 15 residues. V was clipped by 1 base and J by 5 bases, with 15 bases between them. The CDR3 is CASSQGAGYGDEQYF. CDR3 bases: TGTGCCAGCAGCCAAGGGGCAGGGTATGGGGACGAGCAGTACTTC.

This clonotype turned up a few times. The chain uses TRBV7-9 and TRBJ2-1; D not certain. Between the trimmed V and J ends, which lost 3 bases and 7 bases, there was a span of 13 bases. Germline lookup yields CDR1 SEHNR and CDR2 FQNEAQ (reference sequence). The CDR3 extends over 14 amino acids. The CDR3 reads CASSFDMSVNEQFF. CDR3 DNA sequence: TGTGCCAGCAGCTTCGACATGAGTGTTAATGAGCAGTTCTTC.

The chain links TRBV29-1 to TRBJ2-5; 13 nucleotides agree with TRBD2. Germline V lookup: CDR1 SQVTM, CDR2 ANQGSEA. CDR3 length: 16 amino acids. CDR3 DNA sequence: TGCAGTGCCTCCCTGGGACTAGCGGGAAAGGGGAATGAGCAGTACTTC. This codes for CSASLGLAGKGNEQYF.

A few counts support this clonotype. The V gene is TRBV28, the J gene TRBJ1-6, with no clear D. The germline CDR1 and CDR2 sequences are MDHEN and SYDVKM. Trimming stripped 2 bases from V and 9 bases from J, with 11 bases between. This CDR3 is 14 amino acids long. CDR3 sequence (DNA): TGTGCCAGCAGTTTAGGAGGTACCGGTTCACCCCTCCACTTT. Its protein product is CASSLGGTGSPLHF. Complete variable domain (other parts from reference TRBV28 and TRBJ1-6): DVKVTQSSRYLVKRTGEKVFLECVQDMDHENMFWYRQDPGLGLRLIYFSYDVKMKEKGDIPEGYSVSREKKERFSLILESASTNQTSMYLCASSLGGTGSPLHFGNGTRLTVT.